Below, one TCR beta chain is given with its context. Germline loops: CDR1 SGHTA, CDR2 FQGTGA. There are 14 residues in the CDR3. Trimming pared 1 base from V and 3 bases from J, leaving 6 bases between. This sample is drawn from a study of T cells in narcolepsy. Profiling relied on immunoSEQ multiplex PCR, and the TCRdb table lists in-frame clones only, not all of them. The sample lists 30,000 to 45,000 clones, about 90% occurring once. This sequence was found in a human donor with narcolepsy. This chain joins TRBV7-3 and TRBJ2-2; the D is unclear. Sequencing used CD45RA- memory CD4+ T cells from PBMCs. CDR3 amino acids: CASSLRVYTGELFF. CDR3 nucleotides: TGTGCCAGCAGCTTAAGGGTTTACACCGGGGAGCTGTTTTTT. Supplemented by reference TRBV7-3 and TRBJ2-2, the full variable domain reads GAGVSQTPSNKVTEKGKYVELRCDPISGHTALYWYRQSLGQGPEFLIYFQGTGAADDSGLPNDRFFAVRPEGSVSTLKIQRTERGDSAVYLCASSLRVYTGELFFGEGSRLTVL.